This TCR beta chain was recorded in a study of Tregs in tolerant kidney transplant recipients. Study-level results: The small number of patients limits these findings pending further validation. Biological reproducibility was not directly addressed in this study.

This CDR3 contains 14 residues. V was trimmed by 0 bases and J by 3 bases, leaving 9 bases between them. Germline V CDR1 and CDR2: SGHNT, YYREEE (reference sequence). A word on this clone: Its cognate antigen is unknown.

Here immunoSEQ multiplex PCR was the method, and the copy in TCRdb shows in-frame clones only, minus some. This table has some 240,000 clones, around 81% appearing once. The sample comprised CD4+ T cells from blood. The receptor was derived from a human donor in good health. V usage is TRBV5-4 and J usage is TRBJ2-5; D remains unclear. CDR3 residues: CASSLAARKETQYF. CDR3 DNA sequence: TGTGCCAGCAGCTTGGCAGCCCGAAAAGAGACCCAGTACTTC.